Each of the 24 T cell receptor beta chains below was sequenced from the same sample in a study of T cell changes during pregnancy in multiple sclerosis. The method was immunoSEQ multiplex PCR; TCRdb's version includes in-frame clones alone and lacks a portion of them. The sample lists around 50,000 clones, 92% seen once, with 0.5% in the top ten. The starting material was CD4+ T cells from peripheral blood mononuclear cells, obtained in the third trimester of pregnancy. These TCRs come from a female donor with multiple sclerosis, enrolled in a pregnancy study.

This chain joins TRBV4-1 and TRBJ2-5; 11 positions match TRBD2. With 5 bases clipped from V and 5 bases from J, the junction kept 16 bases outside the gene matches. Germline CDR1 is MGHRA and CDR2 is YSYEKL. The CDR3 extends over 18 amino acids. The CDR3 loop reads CASSYGLAGKMWEETQYF. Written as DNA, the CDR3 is TGCGCCAGCAGCTATGGACTAGCGGGCAAGATGTGGGAGGAGACCCAGTACTTC.

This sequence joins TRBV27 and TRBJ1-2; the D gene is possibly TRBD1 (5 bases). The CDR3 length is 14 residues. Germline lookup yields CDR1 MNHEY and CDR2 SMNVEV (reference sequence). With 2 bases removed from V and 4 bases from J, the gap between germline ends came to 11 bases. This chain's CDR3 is CASSLTGRPYGYTF. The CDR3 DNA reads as TGTGCCAGCAGTTTAACAGGACGTCCCTATGGCTACACCTTC.

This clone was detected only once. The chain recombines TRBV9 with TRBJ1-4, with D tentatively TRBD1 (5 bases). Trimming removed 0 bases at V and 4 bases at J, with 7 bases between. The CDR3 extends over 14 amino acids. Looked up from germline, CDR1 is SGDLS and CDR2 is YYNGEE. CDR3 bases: TGTGCCAGCAGCGTAGCGGGGGGTAATGAAAAACTGTTTTTT. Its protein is CASSVAGGNEKLFF.

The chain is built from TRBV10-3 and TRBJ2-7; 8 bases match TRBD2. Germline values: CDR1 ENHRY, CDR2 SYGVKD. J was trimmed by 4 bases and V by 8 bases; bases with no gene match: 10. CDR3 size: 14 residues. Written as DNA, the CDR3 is TGTGCCATCGGGGGGACTAGTCTGGCTTACGAGCAGTACTTC. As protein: CAIGGTSLAYEQYF.

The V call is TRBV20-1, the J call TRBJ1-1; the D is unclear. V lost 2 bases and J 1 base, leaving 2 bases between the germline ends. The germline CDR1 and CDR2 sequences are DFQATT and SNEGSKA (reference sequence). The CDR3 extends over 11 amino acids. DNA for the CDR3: TGCAGTGCTAGACAGAACACTGAAGCTTTCTTT. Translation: CSARQNTEAFF.

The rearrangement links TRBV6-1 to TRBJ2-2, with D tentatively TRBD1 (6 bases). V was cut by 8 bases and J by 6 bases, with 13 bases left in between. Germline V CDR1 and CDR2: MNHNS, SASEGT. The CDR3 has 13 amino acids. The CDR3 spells CASADGGSGELFF. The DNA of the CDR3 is TGTGCCAGCGCGGATGGGGGCTCCGGGGAGCTGTTTTTT.

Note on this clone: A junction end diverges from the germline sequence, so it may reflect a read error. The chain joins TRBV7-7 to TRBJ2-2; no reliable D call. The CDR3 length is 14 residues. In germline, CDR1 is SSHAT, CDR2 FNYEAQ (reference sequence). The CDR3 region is CASSLGPDTGELFF. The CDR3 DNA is TGTGCTAGCAGCTTAGGTCCCGACACCGGGGAGCTGTTTTTT.

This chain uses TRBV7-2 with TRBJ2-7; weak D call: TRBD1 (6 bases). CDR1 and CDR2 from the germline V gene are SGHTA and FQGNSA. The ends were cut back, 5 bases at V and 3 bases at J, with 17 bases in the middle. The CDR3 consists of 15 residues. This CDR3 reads CASSRDGTIFYEQYF. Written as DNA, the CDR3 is TGTGCCAGCAGCCGGGACGGGACAATTTTCTACGAGCAGTACTTC.

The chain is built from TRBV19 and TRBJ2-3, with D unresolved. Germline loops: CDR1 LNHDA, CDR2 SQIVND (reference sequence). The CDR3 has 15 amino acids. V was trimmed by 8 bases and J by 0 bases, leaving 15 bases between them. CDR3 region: CASCPYTTSTDTQYF. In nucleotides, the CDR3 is TGTGCCAGTTGCCCCTATACCACTAGCACAGATACGCAGTATTTT. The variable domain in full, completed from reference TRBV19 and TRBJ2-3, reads DGGITQSPKYLFRKEGQNVTLSCEQNLNHDAMYWYRQDPGQGLRLIYYSQIVNDFQKGDIAEGYSVSREKKESFPLTVTSAQKNPTAFYLCASCPYTTSTDTQYFGPGTRLTVL.

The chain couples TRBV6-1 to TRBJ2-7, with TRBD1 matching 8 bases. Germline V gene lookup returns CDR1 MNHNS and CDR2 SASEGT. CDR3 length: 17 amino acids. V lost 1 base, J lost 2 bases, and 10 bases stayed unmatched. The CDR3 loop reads CASSEGYGTGPPYEQYF. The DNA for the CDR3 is TGTGCCAGCAGTGAAGGGTACGGGACAGGTCCGCCCTACGAGCAGTACTTC.

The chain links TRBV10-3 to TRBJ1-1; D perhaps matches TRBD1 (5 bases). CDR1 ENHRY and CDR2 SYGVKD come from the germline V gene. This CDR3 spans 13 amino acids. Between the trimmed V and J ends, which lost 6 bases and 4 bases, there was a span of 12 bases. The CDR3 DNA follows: TGTGCCATCAGATTACAGGAATCCACTGAAGCTTTCTTT. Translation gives CAIRLQESTEAFF.

The CDR3 DNA follows: TGTGCCAGCAGACCTGACAGAACCAACTATGGCTACACCTTC. Its translation: CASRPDRTNYGYTF. The chain is built from TRBV6-5 and TRBJ1-2; TRBD1 is a possible D gene (5 bases). This CDR3 has 14 amino acids. The germline V and J ends were trimmed by 6 bases and 2 bases, with 13 bases remaining between them. Germline values: CDR1 MNHEY, CDR2 SVGAGI.

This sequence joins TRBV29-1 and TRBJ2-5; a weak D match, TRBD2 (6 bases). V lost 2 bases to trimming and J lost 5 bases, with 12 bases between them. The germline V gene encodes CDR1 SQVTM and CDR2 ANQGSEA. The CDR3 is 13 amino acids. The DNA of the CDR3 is TGCAGCGTTGAACCGCGGGGCACGGAGACCCAGTACTTC. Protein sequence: CSVEPRGTETQYF.

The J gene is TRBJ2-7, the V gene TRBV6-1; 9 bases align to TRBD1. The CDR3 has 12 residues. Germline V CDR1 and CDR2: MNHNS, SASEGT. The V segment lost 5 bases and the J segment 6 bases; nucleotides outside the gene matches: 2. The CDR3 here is CASSPTGGEQYF. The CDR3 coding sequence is TGTGCCAGCAGTCCGACAGGGGGCGAGCAGTACTTC.

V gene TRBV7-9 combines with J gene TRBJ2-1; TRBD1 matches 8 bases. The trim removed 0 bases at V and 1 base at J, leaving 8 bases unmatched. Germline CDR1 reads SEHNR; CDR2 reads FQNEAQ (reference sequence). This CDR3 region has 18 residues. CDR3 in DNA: TGTGCCAGCAGCTTAGCACCCGGACAGGGTCCTTCCTACAATGAGCAGTTCTTC. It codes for CASSLAPGQGPSYNEQFF.

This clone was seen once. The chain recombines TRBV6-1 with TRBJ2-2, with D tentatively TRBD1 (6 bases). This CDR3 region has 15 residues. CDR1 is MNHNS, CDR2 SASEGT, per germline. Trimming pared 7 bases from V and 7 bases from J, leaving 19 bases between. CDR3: CASTNQIDRNGELFF. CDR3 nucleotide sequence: TGTGCCAGCACCAACCAGATAGACAGGAACGGGGAGCTGTTTTTT.

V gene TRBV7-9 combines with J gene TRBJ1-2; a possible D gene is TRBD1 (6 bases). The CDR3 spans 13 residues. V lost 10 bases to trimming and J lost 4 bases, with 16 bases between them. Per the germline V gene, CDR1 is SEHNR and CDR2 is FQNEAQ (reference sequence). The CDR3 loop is CATYDRSGYGYTF. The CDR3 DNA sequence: TGTGCCACCTATGACAGGAGTGGCTATGGCTACACCTTC.

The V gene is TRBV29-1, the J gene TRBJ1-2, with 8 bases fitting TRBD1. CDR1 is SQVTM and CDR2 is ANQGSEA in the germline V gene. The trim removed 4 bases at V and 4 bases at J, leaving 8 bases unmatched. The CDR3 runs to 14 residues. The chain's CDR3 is CSVGGGGQVYGYTF. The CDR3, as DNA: TGCAGCGTTGGGGGTGGGGGACAGGTCTATGGCTACACCTTC.

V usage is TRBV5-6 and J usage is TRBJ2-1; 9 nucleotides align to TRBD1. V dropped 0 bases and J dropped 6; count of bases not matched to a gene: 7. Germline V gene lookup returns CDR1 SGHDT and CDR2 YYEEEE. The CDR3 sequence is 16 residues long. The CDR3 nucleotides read TGTGCCAGCAGCTTGGCCCCAGGACAGGGGTTCAATGAGCAGTTCTTC. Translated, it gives CASSLAPGQGFNEQFF.

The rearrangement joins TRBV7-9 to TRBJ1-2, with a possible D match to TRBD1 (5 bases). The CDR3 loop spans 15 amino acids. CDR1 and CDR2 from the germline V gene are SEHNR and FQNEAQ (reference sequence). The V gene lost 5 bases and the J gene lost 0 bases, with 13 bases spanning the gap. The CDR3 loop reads CASSPPTVANYGYTF. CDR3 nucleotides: TGTGCCAGCAGCCCCCCGACAGTAGCTAACTATGGCTACACCTTC.

CDR3 region: CASSLALGQGVGTEAFF. CDR3 DNA: TGCGCCAGCAGCTTGGCCCTCGGACAGGGGGTAGGCACTGAAGCTTTCTTT. The chain employs TRBV5-1 and TRBJ1-1; 10 nucleotides match TRBD1. The CDR3 loop spans 17 amino acids. V gave up 0 bases and J gave up 4 bases; unmatched junction bases: 9. The germline V gene has CDR1 SGHRS and CDR2 YFSETQ.

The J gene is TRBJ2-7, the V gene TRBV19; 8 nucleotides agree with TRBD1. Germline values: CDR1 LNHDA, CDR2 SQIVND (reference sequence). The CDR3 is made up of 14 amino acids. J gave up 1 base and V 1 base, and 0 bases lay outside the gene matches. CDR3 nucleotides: TGTGCCAGTAGTATAGGGACAGGGTCCTACGAGCAGTACTTC. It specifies CASSIGTGSYEQYF.

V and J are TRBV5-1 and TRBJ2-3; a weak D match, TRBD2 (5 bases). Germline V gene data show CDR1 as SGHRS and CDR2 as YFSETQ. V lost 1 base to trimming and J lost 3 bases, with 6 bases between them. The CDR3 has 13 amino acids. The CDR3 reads CASSLSGTDTQYF. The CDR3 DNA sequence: TGCGCCAGCAGCTTGAGCGGTACAGATACGCAGTATTTT.

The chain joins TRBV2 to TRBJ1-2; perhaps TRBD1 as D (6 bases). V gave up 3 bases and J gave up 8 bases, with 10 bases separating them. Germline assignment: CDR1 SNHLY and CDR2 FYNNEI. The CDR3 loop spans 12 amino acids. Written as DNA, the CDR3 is TGTGCCAGCAGTGACTACAGGGTCGGCTACACCTTC. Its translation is CASSDYRVGYTF. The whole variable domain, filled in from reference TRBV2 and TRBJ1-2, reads EPEVTQTPSHQVTQMGQEVILRCVPISNHLYFYWYRQILGQKVEFLVSFYNNEISEKSEIFDDQFSVERPDGSNFTLKIRSTKLEDSAMYFCASSDYRVGYTFGSGTRLTVV.